The 29 T cell receptor beta chains in this list originate from one sample, sequenced in a study of shared clonotypes between healthy human individuals. Positive CCR7 selection of CD45RO-negative cells yielded the naive CD8 cells, and terminally differentiated effector memory CD45RA+ cells were excluded. Assay used: immunoSEQ multiplex PCR; TCRdb lists only in-frame clones, some missing. This repertoire shows under 700,000 clones, roughly 95% found once; its top ten account for approximately 0.11%. The sample was naive CD8+ T cells sorted from blood. Receptors were obtained from a woman between 25 and 40 years old in good health.

The chain couples TRBV27 to TRBJ2-7; D not certain. The CDR3 spans 13 residues. Germline loops: CDR1 MNHEY, CDR2 SMNVEV (reference sequence). Trimming left V 2 bases short and J 1 base short, with 6 bases between. Written as DNA, the CDR3 is TGTGCCAGCAGTTTAGTGGGGTCCTACGAGCAGTACTTC. This encodes CASSLVGSYEQYF.

The chain is built from TRBV4-1 and TRBJ2-3; D is ambiguous. The germline CDR1 and CDR2 sequences are MGHRA and YSYEKL. CDR3 size: 14 residues. V was shortened by 1 base and J by 5 bases, with 10 bases between the two germline ends. The DNA of the CDR3 is TGCGCCAGCAGCCAAGCTGGCAATCTAGATACGCAGTATTTT. Its protein product is CASSQAGNLDTQYF.

This chain joins TRBV27 and TRBJ2-7, with D uncertain. The CDR3 loop spans 13 amino acids. V shed 6 bases and J shed 0 bases, with 9 bases lying between them. Per germline, CDR1 MNHEY and CDR2 SMNVEV (reference sequence). CDR3 protein: CASSPTPSYEQYF. The CDR3 DNA reads as TGTGCCAGCAGCCCGACACCCTCCTACGAGCAGTACTTC.

This chain uses TRBV2 with TRBJ1-4; possibly TRBD1 for D (5 bases). In germline, CDR1 is SNHLY, CDR2 FYNNEI. This CDR3 has 12 residues. The V gene lost 7 bases and the J gene lost 10 bases, with 13 bases spanning the gap. CDR3 DNA sequence: TGTGCCAGCATGGGGGGTCTGGGAAAACTGTTTTTT. Its translation: CASMGGLGKLFF.

The chain joins TRBV5-6 to TRBJ2-7; D gene unclear. The germline CDR1 and CDR2 sequences are SGHDT and YYEEEE. The CDR3 consists of 14 residues. V was shortened by 3 bases and J by 0 bases, with 10 bases between the two germline ends. The DNA for the CDR3 is TGTGCCAGCAGCTACACGGACGACTCCTACGAGCAGTACTTC. This gives the protein CASSYTDDSYEQYF.

The chain carries TRBV2 and TRBJ2-2; D not certain. The CDR3 runs to 13 residues. Germline loops: CDR1 SNHLY, CDR2 FYNNEI. Trimming left V 3 bases short and J 6 bases short, with 8 bases between. Here the CDR3 DNA reads TGTGCCAGCAGTGATTACGGAGCCGGGGAGCTGTTTTTT. Its translation is CASSDYGAGELFF.

The rearrangement links TRBV10-1 to TRBJ2-2, with TRBD2 matching over 11 bases. V was pared by 6 bases and J by 3 bases, with 9 bases of the junction left unmatched. This CDR3 is built from 17 residues. Germline V gives CDR1 WNHNN, CDR2 SYGVQD (reference sequence). Here the CDR3 reads CASRELAGEKDTGELFF. CDR3 bases: TGCGCCAGCAGGGAACTAGCGGGAGAAAAGGACACCGGGGAGCTGTTTTTT.

This sequence joins TRBV28 and TRBJ1-4; D not resolved. CDR1 is MDHEN and CDR2 is SYDVKM in the germline V gene. This CDR3 spans 13 amino acids. V was clipped by 3 bases and J by 8 bases, with 10 bases between them. CDR3 residues: CASSFEGLEKLFF. The CDR3 nucleotides are TGTGCCAGCAGTTTTGAGGGTTTGGAAAAACTGTTTTTT.

The chain recombines TRBV27 with TRBJ1-2; 8 nucleotides agree with TRBD1. The CDR3 length is 15 residues. CDR1 is MNHEY, CDR2 SMNVEV, per germline (reference sequence). V was pared by 4 bases and J by 1 base, with 5 bases of the junction left unmatched. CDR3 nucleotides: TGTGCCAGCAGTTCCGGGACAGGCGTTAACTATGGCTACACCTTC. Translating gives CASSSGTGVNYGYTF.

The chain couples TRBV6-5 to TRBJ2-5; no firm D call. The CDR3 length is 12 residues. CDR1 and CDR2 from the germline V gene are MNHEY and SVGAGI. Trimming shortened V by 6 bases and J by 2 bases, and 7 bases separated the two germline ends. CDR3 DNA sequence: TGTGCCAGCAGGAGCCTTCAAGAGACCCAGTACTTC. It is translated as CASRSLQETQYF.

The V gene is TRBV27, the J gene TRBJ2-7, with D possibly being TRBD2 (6 bases). Germline loops: CDR1 MNHEY, CDR2 SMNVEV (reference sequence). This CDR3 comprises 13 residues. V lost 6 bases and J 3 bases, leaving 12 bases between the germline ends. The DNA of the CDR3 is TGTGCCAGCAGGGGACTTGGGGACTACGAGCAGTACTTC. Amino acid sequence: CASRGLGDYEQYF.

The chain employs TRBV4-1 and TRBJ2-5, with 10 bases matching TRBD2. The tail of the sequence fits TRBJ2-7 better, so the J call may be wrong. The V gene's germline CDR1 is MGHRA and CDR2 YSYEKL. This CDR3 spans 16 amino acids. The CDR3 is CASSQGLAGASYEQYF. The CDR3 DNA reads as TGCGCCAGCAGCCAAGGGCTAGCGGGAGCCTCCTACGAGCAGTACTTC.

The chain recombines TRBV5-3 with TRBJ1-4; 10 nucleotides agree with TRBD1. TRBV5-3 is identified as an open reading frame with a role that is uncertain. The CDR3 is 15 residues long. J lost 6 bases, V lost 4 bases, and 6 bases had no gene match. This chain's CDR3 is CARSLLTGGDEKLFF. CDR3 nucleotide sequence: TGTGCCAGAAGCCTGCTGACAGGGGGCGATGAAAAACTGTTTTTT.

The rearrangement uses TRBV19 and TRBJ1-2; 10 bases map to TRBD1. Trimming cost V 3 bases and J 6 bases; bases outside gene matches: 22. The CDR3 length is 20 residues. CDR1 and CDR2 (germline): LNHDA, SQIVND (reference sequence). The CDR3 nucleotides are TGTGCCAGTAGTATCCAATTAACCCCAGACCGGGACAGGGGTTTAGATGGCTACACCTTC. Encoded protein: CASSIQLTPDRDRGLDGYTF. Together with reference TRBV19 and TRBJ1-2, the CDR3 gives the full variable domain: DGGITQSPKYLFRKEGQNVTLSCEQNLNHDAMYWYRQDPGQGLRLIYYSQIVNDFQKGDIAEGYSVSREKKESFPLTVTSAQKNPTAFYLCASSIQLTPDRDRGLDGYTFGSGTRLTVV.

The chain couples TRBV11-2 to TRBJ1-2; 7 bases are a match to TRBD1. The J segment lost 8 bases and the V segment lost 3 bases, leaving 15 bases of the junction unmatched. CDR1 is SGHAT, CDR2 FQNNGV, per germline. This CDR3 is built from 16 residues. The CDR3 protein is CASSLGFDEGAKGYTF. The CDR3 bases are TGTGCCAGCAGCTTGGGTTTTGACGAGGGGGCAAAAGGCTACACCTTC.

V is TRBV19 and J is TRBJ2-7; 10 nucleotides line up with TRBD1. There are 15 residues in the CDR3. Germline CDR1 reads LNHDA; CDR2 reads SQIVND (reference sequence). V shed 5 bases, J shed 2 bases, and the junction held 6 bases outside the gene matches. The CDR3 sequence is CASSLRDRGAYEQYF. For the CDR3, the DNA is TGTGCCAGTAGTCTAAGGGACAGGGGCGCCTACGAGCAGTACTTC.

V and J are TRBV11-1 and TRBJ1-5; the D is unclear. The CDR3 sequence is 14 residues long. Trimming stripped 5 bases from V and 2 bases from J, with 10 bases between. CDR1 SGHAT and CDR2 FQDESV come from the germline V gene (reference sequence). Written as DNA, the CDR3 is TGTGCCAGCAGCCGGGGATCCGGCAATCAGCCCCAGCATTTT. Translation: CASSRGSGNQPQHF. Variable domain in full (rest from reference TRBV11-1 and TRBJ1-5): EAEVAQSPRYKITEKSQAVAFWCDPISGHATLYWYRQILGQGPELLVQFQDESVVDDSQLPKDRFSAERLKGVDSTLKIQPAELGDSAMYLCASSRGSGNQPQHFGDGTRLSIL.

This rearrangement joins TRBV27 to TRBJ2-7; 7 positions match TRBD1. Trimming at V came to 5 bases and at J to 3 bases, leaving 13 bases not matched to a gene. The CDR3 totals 16 residues. Germline V gene data show CDR1 as MNHEY and CDR2 as SMNVEV (reference sequence). The CDR3 protein is CASSDSTGTAFYEQYF. The CDR3 DNA reads as TGTGCCAGCAGTGACTCAACCGGGACAGCATTCTACGAGCAGTACTTC.

This chain links TRBV4-2 with TRBJ2-1; TRBD2 aligns across 13 bases. This CDR3 comprises 20 residues. CDR1 LGHNA and CDR2 YNFKEQ come from the germline V gene. The V segment lost 0 bases and the J segment 5 bases; nucleotides outside the gene matches: 13. In nucleotides, the CDR3 is TGTGCCAGCAGCCAAGAAGTGGTTGGGACTAGCGGGAACCCGGACAATGAGCAGTTCTTC. Translation gives CASSQEVVGTSGNPDNEQFF.

This chain uses TRBV2 with TRBJ1-2; no clear D. The V gene lost 8 bases and the J gene lost 8 bases, with 12 bases spanning the gap. The CDR3 spans 11 residues. From germline, CDR1 is SNHLY and CDR2 FYNNEI. The DNA for the CDR3 is TGTGCCAGCCAGGTTTTGGGAGGCTACACCTTC. Protein product: CASQVLGGYTF.

The chain combines TRBV15 with TRBJ2-1; 8 bases align to TRBD2. Germline trimming cut 4 bases from V and 3 bases from J; bases unmatched to any gene: 5. CDR3 length equals 15 residues. Looked up from germline, CDR1 is LNHNV and CDR2 is YYDKDF (reference sequence). The CDR3 sequence is CATSKAGVDYNEQFF. DNA for the CDR3: TGTGCCACCAGCAAAGCGGGAGTAGACTACAATGAGCAGTTCTTC.

V and J are TRBV29-1 and TRBJ2-5; 7 nucleotides match TRBD1. This CDR3 has 13 residues. Germline V gene data show CDR1 as SQVTM and CDR2 as ANQGSEA. With V trimmed by 4 bases and J by 5 bases, 7 bases remained unmatched. The DNA for the CDR3 is TGCAGCGTTGTCTGGCAGGGGGTCGAGACCCAGTACTTC. Encoded protein: CSVVWQGVETQYF.

The chain recombines TRBV11-2 with TRBJ2-3, with TRBD2 matching over 11 bases. From germline, CDR1 is SGHAT and CDR2 FQNNGV. The CDR3 totals 16 residues. Trimming removed 0 bases from V and 5 bases from J; junction bases left unmatched: 4. Written as DNA, the CDR3 is TGTGCCAGCAGCTTAGATGGGACTAGCGGTCTAGATACGCAGTATTTT. Its protein product is CASSLDGTSGLDTQYF.

In this sample, this clone turned up once. The rearrangement uses TRBV27 and TRBJ2-1; unclear D gene. Germline assignment: CDR1 MNHEY and CDR2 SMNVEV (reference sequence). Trimming removed 3 bases from V and 0 bases from J, with 12 bases in between. This CDR3 has 16 amino acids. The chain's CDR3 is CASSLENLSSYNEQFF. As DNA, the CDR3 is TGTGCCAGCAGTTTGGAAAACCTAAGCTCCTACAATGAGCAGTTCTTC.

CDR3 region: CATSRGHKNTEAFF. CDR3 bases: TGTGCCACCAGCAGGGGACACAAGAACACTGAAGCTTTCTTT. The rearrangement links TRBV15 to TRBJ1-1, with D perhaps TRBD1 (6 bases). Germline V lookup: CDR1 LNHNV, CDR2 YYDKDF (reference sequence). Trimming removed 3 bases from V and 1 base from J, with 9 bases in between. CDR3 length: 14 amino acids. The variable domain in full, completed from reference TRBV15 and TRBJ1-1, reads DAMVIQNPRYQVTQFGKPVTLSCSQTLNHNVMYWYQQKSSQAPKLLFHYYDKDFNNEADTPDNFQSRRPNTSFCFLDIRSPGLGDTAMYLCATSRGHKNTEAFFGQGTRLTVV.

V gene TRBV7-4 combines with J gene TRBJ2-7; TRBD1 matches at 8 bases. Germline V gene lookup returns CDR1 SGHVT and CDR2 SQSDAQ. This CDR3 contains 16 residues. Trimming at V came to 5 bases and at J to 3 bases, leaving 12 bases not matched to a gene. CDR3 sequence (DNA): TGTGCCAGCAGCCCTCAGGACAGGGATGAGTACTACGAGCAGTACTTC. It codes for CASSPQDRDEYYEQYF.

The chain is built from TRBV13 and TRBJ2-2; TRBD2 matches 10 bases. Germline loops: CDR1 PRHDT, CDR2 FYEKMQ (reference sequence). With V trimmed by 5 bases and J by 1 base, 4 bases remained unmatched. This CDR3 has 16 residues. CDR3 in amino acids: CASSPRTSGNTGELFF. In DNA, the CDR3 is TGTGCCAGCAGCCCACGGACTAGCGGGAACACCGGGGAGCTGTTTTTT.

The genes are TRBV13 and TRBJ2-7; D remains unclear. V was cut by 5 bases and J by 2 bases, with 13 bases left in between. The CDR3 has 14 residues. Germline-derived CDR1 and CDR2 are PRHDT and FYEKMQ (reference sequence). CDR3 sequence (DNA): TGTGCCAGCAGCCCCTCTAGGATGGCCTACGAGCAGTACTTC. This sequence encodes CASSPSRMAYEQYF. The whole variable domain, remainder taken from reference TRBV13 and TRBJ2-7, is AAGVIQSPRHLIKEKRETATLKCYPIPRHDTVYWYQQGPGQDPQFLISFYEKMQSDKGSIPDRFSAQQFSDYHSELNMSSLELGDSALYFCASSPSRMAYEQYFGPGTRLTVT.

CDR3 in DNA: TGCGCCAGCAGTCACGGACTAGCGGGTAGGAATACCGGGGAGCTGTTTTTT. Amino acid sequence: CASSHGLAGRNTGELFF. The chain joins TRBV5-1 to TRBJ2-2; 11 bases match TRBD2. This CDR3 spans 17 amino acids. With V trimmed by 5 bases and J by 5 bases, 11 bases remained unmatched. Per germline, CDR1 SGHRS and CDR2 YFSETQ.